This T cell receptor beta chain was obtained from a study of cytomegalovirus exposure and HLA in healthy donors. Donors consisted of healthy bone marrow donors. Overall study results and limits: It was reported that the classifier diagnosed cytomegalovirus status with high specificity and sensitivity in both the original and validation cohorts.

Details on this clone: Antigen: not known.

The CDR3 consists of 14 residues. Germline CDR1 and CDR2: LGHNA and YSLEER. Primers included in the PCR were 60 Vbeta and 13 Jbeta primers. Sequencing was performed with immunoSEQ multiplex PCR; in TCRdb, only in-frame clones are kept and a portion is missing. The table includes approximately 120,000 clones, around 75% detected once. The sample comprised PBMCs. This sequence was found in a woman aged 45 to 65 in good health and CMV-seronegative. V and J are TRBV4-3 and TRBJ2-5; D not certain. The last part of the DNA fits TRBJ2-7 better; the J call may be wrong. The CDR3 here is CASSQDYGRVEQYF. In DNA, the CDR3 is TGCGCCAGCAGCCAAGATTATGGCCGGGTCGAGCAGTACTTC.